This TCR beta chain was captured in a study of T-cell memory formation after mild COVID-19. Each CDR3 protein is one row after TCRdb ran MiXCR on the 5' RACE reads. This sample has approximately 290,000 distinct CDR3 sequences, with around 19% found just once. With V trimmed by 3 bases and J by 14 bases, 10 bases remained unmatched. The CDR3 contains 13 residues. Many counts were recorded for this clonotype. Sequenced sample: PBMCs or a T cell subset sorted from them (not recorded which). This TCR was recovered from a man between 18 and 35 years old who had mild COVID-19 (a few samples of this study predate the infection). Cell type and time point are not known. The J gene is TRBJ2-1, the V gene TRBV23-1; TRBD1 matches 7 bases. TRBV23-1 qualifies as an ORF whose function is uncertain. DNA for the CDR3: TGCGCCAGCAGTCACTCACAGGGGCCGGAAAAGTTCTTC. This encodes CASSHSQGPEKFF.